This T cell receptor (beta chain) came from a study of blood T cell repertoires in COVID-19. Study as a whole: Italy, Spain and the United States were the sources of the convalescent and acute COVID-19 samples. In each case, the material was cDNA or gDNA derived from T cells, B-cell-depleted T cells, or PBMCs.

Ages ranged from about 18 to 89 years, with residence in approximately 23 US areas. Allocation to cohorts depended on clinical history reported by the participants. This clone appeared once. Here immunoSEQ multiplex PCR was the method, and the copy in TCRdb shows in-frame clones only, minus some. The table shows approximately 280,000 clones, with almost 90% occurring only once. Trimming removed 1 base at V and 6 bases at J, with 8 bases between. Germline loops: CDR1 SGHTA, CDR2 FQGNSA. The CDR3 has 13 amino acids. This chain uses TRBV7-2 with TRBJ2-3, with no clear D. This TCR came from a woman aged 18-29 years with acute COVID-19. Sequenced: PBMCs or T cells enriched from blood (not recorded which). The CDR3: CASSLDSRDTQYF. DNA for the CDR3: TGTGCCAGCAGCTTAGACTCGCGTGATACGCAGTATTTT.